The present T cell receptor beta chain was sequenced within a study of T cell changes during pregnancy in multiple sclerosis. Sequenced by immunoSEQ multiplex PCR; TCRdb stores in-frame clones only, minus some. The top ten clones hold approximately 5% of a sample with approximately 20,000 clones, roughly 90% of them seen once. V lost 6 bases, J lost 5 bases, and 11 bases lay in between. Germline CDR1 is SGHAT and CDR2 is FQNNGV. The CDR3 is made up of 13 amino acids. The sequences come from CD8+ T cells from peripheral blood mononuclear cells, collected in the second trimester of pregnancy. The receptor's source is a female donor in good health, enrolled as a control in a pregnancy study. The rearrangement links TRBV11-2 to TRBJ2-1; weak D call: TRBD2 (5 bases). CDR3 sequence (DNA): TGTGCCAGCAGTACCTCCGGGAACAATGAGCAGTTCTTC. Translated: CASSTSGNNEQFF. Combining the CDR3 with reference TRBV11-2 and TRBJ2-1 gives the whole variable domain EAGVAQSPRYKIIEKRQSVAFWCNPISGHATLYWYQQILGQGPKLLIQFQNNGVVDDSQLPKDRFSAERLKGVDSTLKIQPAKLEDSAVYLCASSTSGNNEQFFGPGTRLTVL.